This is a list of T cell receptor beta chains from one sample in a study of cytomegalovirus exposure and HLA in healthy donors. Sequenced by immunoSEQ multiplex PCR; TCRdb stores in-frame clones only, minus some. The sample records approximately 180,000 clones, 70% to 80% being singletons. Source material: PBMCs. The receptors originated from a woman between 45 and 65 years old in good health and CMV-seronegative. Each CDR3 is given with its conserved first and last residue. Fields, in order: clone size, D gene, V gene, J gene, CDR3 DNA, CDR3 protein. A D gene is named only where the DNA matches it firmly. Size is stated for part of the rows, as once, few or many counts, or as a class when the clone is expanded.

clone_size: .
d_call: TRBD2
v_call: TRBV5-1
j_call: TRBJ2-3
cdr3_nt: TGCGCCAGCAGCTTGGTAGCGGGAGTTTCTAGCACAGATACGCAGTATTTT
cdr3_aa: CASSLVAGVSSTDTQYF

clone_size: .
d_call: TRBD1
v_call: TRBV5-1
j_call: TRBJ1-1
cdr3_nt: TGCGCCAGCAGCTTGATTGGACAGGGAAGAGGGGTGAACACTGAAGCTTTCTTT
cdr3_aa: CASSLIGQGRGVNTEAFF

clone_size: .
d_call: .
v_call: TRBV18
j_call: TRBJ2-7
cdr3_nt: TGTGCCAGCTCACCCACAGGGAGTAGATCCTACGAGCAGTACTTC
cdr3_aa: CASSPTGSRSYEQYF

clone_size: .
d_call: TRBD1
v_call: TRBV28
j_call: TRBJ1-3
cdr3_nt: TGTGCCAGCAGTCTACAGACAGGGACCATATATTTT
cdr3_aa: CASSLQTGTIYF

clone_size: .
d_call: .
v_call: TRBV5-1
j_call: TRBJ1-4
cdr3_nt: TGCGCCAGCAGCGTCTGGGCTGCAACTAATGAAAAACTGTTTTTT
cdr3_aa: CASSVWAATNEKLFF

clone_size: few
d_call: TRBD1
v_call: TRBV14
j_call: TRBJ1-2
cdr3_nt: TGTGCCAGCAGCCAAGATCTAGGGGACAGCTATGGCTACACCTTC
cdr3_aa: CASSQDLGDSYGYTF

clone_size: once
d_call: TRBD1
v_call: TRBV6-4
j_call: TRBJ1-1
cdr3_nt: TGTGCCAGCAGGCGACAGGGGGAGGTTAGGAACACTGAAGCTTTCTTT
cdr3_aa: CASRRQGEVRNTEAFF

clone_size: few
d_call: .
v_call: TRBV5-4
j_call: TRBJ1-4
cdr3_nt: TGTGCCAGCAGCTTAGGACAGCGACAGGAAAAACTGTTTTTT
cdr3_aa: CASSLGQRQEKLFF

clone_size: once
d_call: .
v_call: TRBV5-1
j_call: TRBJ2-6
cdr3_nt: TGCGCCAGCAGCTTGGAGCTGAGCTCTGGGGCCAACGTCCTGACTTTC
cdr3_aa: CASSLELSSGANVLTF

clone_size: .
d_call: .
v_call: TRBV7-2
j_call: TRBJ2-3
cdr3_nt: TGTGCCAGCAGCTTAGTCGGCCGGGCAGATACGCAGTATTTT
cdr3_aa: CASSLVGRADTQYF

clone_size: few
d_call: .
v_call: TRBV5-1
j_call: TRBJ2-5
cdr3_nt: TGCGCCAGCAGCTTGCCTCCGAGGTCCTTTGGAGAGACCCAGTACTTC
cdr3_aa: CASSLPPRSFGETQYF

clone_size: .
d_call: TRBD1
v_call: TRBV7-9
j_call: TRBJ2-7
cdr3_nt: TGTGCCAGCAGCTTAGAATGGACAGGGGAGGGCGAGCAGTACTTC
cdr3_aa: CASSLEWTGEGEQYF

clone_size: .
d_call: TRBD2
v_call: TRBV14
j_call: TRBJ2-1
cdr3_nt: TGTGCCAGCAGCCCTGGACTAGTCAGTGAGCAGTTCTTC
cdr3_aa: CASSPGLVSEQFF